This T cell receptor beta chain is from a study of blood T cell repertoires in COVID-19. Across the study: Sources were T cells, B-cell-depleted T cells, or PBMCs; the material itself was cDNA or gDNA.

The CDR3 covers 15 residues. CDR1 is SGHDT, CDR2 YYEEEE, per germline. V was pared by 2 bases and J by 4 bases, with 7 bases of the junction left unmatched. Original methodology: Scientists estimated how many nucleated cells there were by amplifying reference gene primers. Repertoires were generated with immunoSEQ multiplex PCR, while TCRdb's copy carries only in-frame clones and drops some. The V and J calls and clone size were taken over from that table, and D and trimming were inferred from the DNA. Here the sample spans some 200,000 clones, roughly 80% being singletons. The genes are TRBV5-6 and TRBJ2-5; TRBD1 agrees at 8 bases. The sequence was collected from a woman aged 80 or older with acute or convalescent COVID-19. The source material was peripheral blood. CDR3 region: CASSLGQGFAETQYF. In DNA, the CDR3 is TGTGCCAGCAGCTTAGGACAGGGATTCGCAGAGACCCAGTACTTC.